This T cell receptor (beta chain) is from a study of OX40 agonist ivuxolimab in advanced cancers. Findings and caveats of the study: The antigens recognized by the expanded peripheral T cells, that is their antigen specificity, were not determined.

Worth noting for this clone: Its specificity is not known.

Per germline, CDR1 MGHRA and CDR2 YSYEKL. The CDR3 has 13 amino acids. With 0 bases removed from V and 3 bases from J, the gap between germline ends came to 6 bases. Sequenced by immunoSEQ multiplex PCR; TCRdb stores in-frame clones only, minus some. This table has around 95,000 clones, 90% to 95% appearing once. The specimen comprised CD4+ or CD8+ T cells sorted from blood, sampled in a trial of the OX40 agonist ivuxolimab. This receptor was obtained from an adult with an advanced solid tumor such as melanoma, head and neck, liver or kidney cancer. The chain uses TRBV4-1 and TRBJ2-7; no firm D call. The CDR3 DNA follows: TGCGCCAGCAGCCAAGATCTAAGCTACGAGCAGTACGTC. This codes for CASSQDLSYEQYV.